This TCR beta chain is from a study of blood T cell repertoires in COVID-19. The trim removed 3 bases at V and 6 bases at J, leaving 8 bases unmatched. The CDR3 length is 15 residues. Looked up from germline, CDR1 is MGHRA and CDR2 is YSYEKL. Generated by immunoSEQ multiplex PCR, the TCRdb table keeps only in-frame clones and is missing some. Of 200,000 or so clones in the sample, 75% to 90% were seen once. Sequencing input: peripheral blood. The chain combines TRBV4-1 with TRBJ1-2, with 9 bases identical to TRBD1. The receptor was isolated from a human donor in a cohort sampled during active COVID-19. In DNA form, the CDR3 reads TGCGCCAGCAGCCAGAGGGGGACAGGGATACATGGCTACACCTTC. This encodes CASSQRGTGIHGYTF.